These T cell receptor beta chains were read from a single sample in a study of blood T cell repertoires in COVID-19. Libraries were prepared by immunoSEQ multiplex PCR; TCRdb keeps only in-frame clonotypes and omits some of them. The data contain more than 400,000 clones, roughly 87% of them singletons. Sample: PBMCs or T cells enriched from blood (not recorded which). All receptors derive from a man between 18 and 35 years old who had recovered from COVID-19. CDR3s include the opening cysteine and the closing phenylalanine or tryptophan. A D gene is named only where the DNA matches it firmly. Clone size is given for some rows only: seen once, a few or many times, or a class if the clone is expanded.

j_call d_call clone_size v_call cdr3_nt cdr3_aa
TRBJ2-2 NA NA TRBV6-4 TGTGCCAGCAGTGACGGGGTAGCGACGAACACCGGGGAGCTGTTTTTT CASSDGVATNTGELFF
TRBJ2-3 NA NA TRBV7-8 TGTGCCAGCAGCTTAGCCCGATTCGGAGGTGGAAGCACAGATACGCAGTATTTT CASSLARFGGGSTDTQYF
TRBJ1-1 NA NA TRBV5-8 TGTGCCAGCAGCTTACAGGAGAACACTGAAGCTTTCTTT CASSLQENTEAFF
TRBJ1-1 TRBD1 once TRBV5-5 TGTGCCAGCAGCTTGGATACAGGGGTGAACACTGAAGCTTTCTTT CASSLDTGVNTEAFF
TRBJ1-2 NA NA TRBV19 TGTGCCAGTAGTATCGGAGGTCCCCGAGTTTATGGCTACACCTTC CASSIGGPRVYGYTF
TRBJ2-7 NA NA TRBV9 TGTGCCAGCAGCCCAAGGACGGAGGACTACGAGCAGTACTTC CASSPRTEDYEQYF
TRBJ2-7 NA NA TRBV2 TGTGCCAGCAGCCCCGGAAGGGGGTTTCTCTTCGAGCAGTACTTC CASSPGRGFLFEQYF
TRBJ1-1 NA NA TRBV10-1 TGCGCCAGCAGTGAGTCACCGGGAGTCTACACTGAAGCTTTCTTT CASSESPGVYTEAFF
TRBJ2-1 NA NA TRBV28 TGTGCCAGCAGTTCAAACCTAAAAATTGAGCAGTTCTTC CASSSNLKIEQFF
TRBJ1-1 NA NA TRBV4-1 TGCGCCAGCAGCCCCCGACCGAGGTGGAACACTGAAGCTTTCTTT CASSPRPRWNTEAFF